One T cell receptor (beta chain) is described in this entry. Antigen: not known. Germline V CDR1 and CDR2: MNHNY, SVGAGI (reference sequence). Losses at the gene ends were 4 bases for V and 2 bases for J; bases not matched to a gene: 0. CDR3 length equals 15 residues. Then a second PCR, running about 7 to 11 cycles, was carried out with a sample-barcoded 5' primer and a J-beta primer mix. TCRdb redid the calling of the 5' RACE reads with MiXCR, one entry per CDR3 protein. The sample includes approximately 1,000,000 distinct CDR3 sequences, 35% to 45% seen only once; the top ten take over 10%. The data were taken from a study of blood T cells in healthy people across ages. General study findings and limits: Comparison with aged donors showed that long-lived donors had more naive CD4+ cells and higher diversity. Getting older went along with TCR beta diversity per million T cells dropping roughly linearly.

The draw of peripheral blood yielded 8.5 to 10 milliliters from each donor. PBMCs were isolated at a quantity of at least 7 million per sample. Sample: blood. This TCR was sampled from a man between 18 and 29 years old in good health. V is TRBV6-6 and J is TRBJ2-7; 15 bases are a match to TRBD2. CDR3 DNA sequence: TGTGCCAGCAGTTGGACTAGCGGGGGGGCCTACGAGCAGTACTTC. This encodes CASSWTSGGAYEQYF.